A selection of T cell receptor beta chains follows, all from one sample in a study of T cell repertoires in cytomegalovirus infection. TCRdb re-called the reads through MiXCR, storing one row per CDR3 protein. The table has a few hundred thousand distinct CDR3 sequences, 30% to 40% seen once. What these receptors recognize is not known. Specimen: cultured PBMCs, collected from culture after CMV antigen stimulation. The receptor set was obtained from a human donor in good health (CMV status not recorded). Some clones in this sample may be carry-over from other donors' samples. Each CDR3 is given with its conserved first and last residue. The order of the fields is D gene, CDR3 length, clone size, J gene, V gene, CDR3 protein, CDR3 DNA. The D gene is left open where the match is weak. Clone size is given for some rows only: seen once, a few or many times, or a class if the clone is expanded.

NA,14,many,TRBJ2-5,TRBV11-3,CASLQQGNKETQYF,TGTGCCAGCCTTCAGCAGGGAAATAAAGAGACCCAGTACTTC
NA,19,NA,TRBJ1-3,TRBV7-2,CASSLGFRGGGLGGNTIYF,TGTGCCAGCAGCTTAGGGTTTAGAGGGGGGGGGCTGGGGGGAAACACCATATATTTT
NA,16,NA,TRBJ2-2,TRBV4-1,CASSRRLLSNTGELFF,TGCGCCAGCAGCCGACGACTACTATCGAACACCGGGGAGCTGTTTTTT
NA,14,NA,TRBJ2-3,TRBV27,CASRLTHSVDTQYF,TGTGCCAGCCGACTGACTCATAGCGTGGATACGCAGTATTTT
NA,16,few,TRBJ1-1,TRBV28,CASRAQFATGNTEAFF,TGTGCCAGCAGGGCACAGTTTGCCACGGGGAACACTGAAGCTTTCTTT
TRBD2,16,NA,TRBJ2-1,TRBV15,CATSRGVGLEYNEQFF,TGTGCCACCAGCAGGGGCGTGGGACTAGAGTACAATGAGCAGTTCTTC
NA,15,NA,TRBJ1-5,TRBV28,CASSLWADSNQPQHF,TGTGCCAGCAGTTTATGGGCAGATAGCAATCAGCCCCAGCATTTT
TRBD1,12,NA,TRBJ2-3,TRBV5-4,CASTDRGDTQYF,TGTGCCAGCACCGACAGGGGTGATACGCAGTATTTT
NA,15,NA,TRBJ1-3,TRBV19,CASNPQRFSGNTIYF,TGTGCCAGTAACCCCCAGAGATTCTCTGGAAACACCATATATTTT
NA,16,many,TRBJ1-1,TRBV7-8,CASSLLNLRANTEAFF,TGTGCCAGCAGCTTACTGAATCTCAGGGCGAACACTGAAGCTTTCTTT
TRBD2,16,NA,TRBJ2-3,TRBV19,CASSLLPGGSTDTQYF,TGTGCCAGTAGTCTATTACCGGGAGGAAGCACAGATACGCAGTATTTT
TRBD2,16,NA,TRBJ2-3,TRBV7-2,CASSPRGSGRTDMQYF,TGTGCCAGCAGCCCCCGGGGTAGCGGGAGGACAGATATGCAGTATTTT
TRBD1,16,many,TRBJ2-1,TRBV7-8,CASSLSGTGAYSEQFF,TGTGCCAGCAGCTTAAGCGGGACAGGGGCGTACAGTGAGCAGTTCTTC
NA,12,NA,TRBJ2-7,TRBV7-4,CASISEGYEQYF,TGTGCCAGCATCTCGGAGGGCTACGAGCAGTACTTC
NA,15,few,TRBJ1-1,TRBV6-2/TRBV6-3,CASSYNVGQYTEAFF,TGTGCCAGCAGTTACAACGTCGGACAGTACACTGAAGCTTTCTTT
NA,16,NA,TRBJ2-2,TRBV4-1,CASSLGGRGNTGELFF,TGCGCCAGCAGCCTGGGCGGGCGGGGAAACACCGGGGAGCTGTTTTTT
NA,13,NA,TRBJ1-6,TRBV6-5,CATNSLGLSPLHF,TGTGCCACCAACAGCCTAGGATTGTCACCCCTCCACTTT
TRBD2,16,NA,TRBJ2-7,TRBV6-2/TRBV6-3,CASSRNIAGDRGEQYF,TGTGCCAGCAGTCGAAACATAGCGGGAGACCGGGGCGAGCAGTACTTC
TRBD2,18,few,TRBJ2-1,TRBV6-2/TRBV6-3,CASSYSISGAGFTHEQFF,TGTGCCAGCAGTTACTCGATCAGCGGAGCGGGATTCACCCATGAGCAGTTCTTC
NA,15,many,TRBJ1-1,TRBV7-2,CASSVESVMNTEAFF,TGTGCCAGCAGCGTCGAAAGTGTGATGAACACTGAAGCTTTCTTT
TRBD2,16,few,TRBJ2-1,TRBV18,CASSPSYSGSFGEQFF,TGTGCCAGCTCACCGTCATATAGCGGGTCCTTTGGGGAGCAGTTCTTC
NA,15,few,TRBJ2-5,TRBV7-6,CASSLRALGRETQYF,TGTGCCAGCAGCTTACGTGCCCTTGGGAGAGAGACCCAGTACTTC
NA,14,NA,TRBJ1-1,TRBV12-3/TRBV12-4,CASRDQGMNTEAFF,TGTGCCAGCAGGGACCAGGGGATGAACACTGAAGCTTTCTTT
NA,13,NA,TRBJ1-2,TRBV20-1,CSAREQGDYGYTF,TGCAGTGCTAGAGAACAGGGCGACTATGGCTACACCTTC
NA,14,few,TRBJ2-2,TRBV4-3,CASSQGQLTGELFF,TGCGCCAGCAGCCAAGGTCAGCTGACCGGGGAGCTGTTTTTT
NA,18,NA,TRBJ2-5,TRBV28,CASSLVRPPVIPRETQYF,TGTGCCAGCAGTTTAGTCAGACCTCCAGTGATCCCGAGAGAGACCCAGTACTTC
TRBD1,15,few,TRBJ2-5,TRBV12-5,CASGPTGSAGETQYF,TGTGCTAGTGGTCCGACAGGGTCGGCGGGAGAGACCCAGTACTTC
TRBD1,15,few,TRBJ2-7,TRBV7-2,CASSPQGSAPYEQYF,TGTGCCAGCAGTCCACAGGGGTCGGCGCCCTACGAGCAGTACTTC
TRBD1,19,few,TRBJ2-6,TRBV12-3/TRBV12-4,CASSLAPGTGIAGANVLTF,TGTGCCAGCAGTTTAGCACCCGGGACAGGGATCGCTGGGGCCAACGTCCTGACTTTC
TRBD1,15,NA,TRBJ2-3,TRBV7-2,CASSLGGTGMGTQYF,TGTGCCAGCAGCTTAGGTGGGACAGGGATGGGTACGCAGTATTTT
NA,15,few,TRBJ1-3,TRBV7-2,CASSPQGLGGNTIYF,TGTGCCAGCAGCCCACAGGGCCTGGGGGGAAACACCATATATTTT
NA,14,NA,TRBJ2-1,TRBV24-1,CATTDGSSYNEQFF,TGTGCCACCACGGACGGTAGCTCCTACAATGAGCAGTTCTTC
NA,15,once,TRBJ2-1,TRBV24-1,CATSGRGAAYNEQFF,TGTGCCACCAGTGGACGGGGGGCGGCCTACAATGAGCAGTTCTTC
NA,16,NA,TRBJ2-7,TRBV7-9,CASSPSANTEYYEQYF,TGTGCCAGCAGCCCGTCGGCCAATACCGAATACTACGAGCAGTACTTC
NA,15,NA,TRBJ1-1,TRBV7-9,CASTYTGGENTEAFF,TGTGCCAGCACCTACACGGGGGGAGAAAACACTGAAGCTTTCTTT
TRBD1,17,NA,TRBJ2-3,TRBV28,CASSTPAQGASTDTQYF,TGTGCCAGCAGTACCCCGGCGCAGGGGGCATCCACAGATACGCAGTATTTT
NA,17,NA,TRBJ2-5,TRBV6-8,CASSYSRDTPPGETQYF,TGTGCCAGCAGTTACTCGAGGGACACCCCCCCTGGGGAGACCCAGTACTTC
NA,14,few,TRBJ1-5,TRBV7-8,CASRGSSPTQPQHF,TGTGCCAGCAGGGGCAGTTCGCCTACTCAGCCCCAGCATTTT
NA,13,NA,TRBJ1-1,TRBV27,CAVGYAGDTEAFF,TGTGCAGTTGGATATGCGGGGGACACTGAAGCTTTCTTT
TRBD1,14,many,TRBJ2-7,TRBV7-2,CASSLDRGAYEQYF,TGTGCCAGCAGCTTGGACAGGGGCGCCTACGAGCAGTACTTC
NA,13,NA,TRBJ2-3,TRBV7-2,CASSLGGQDTQYF,TGTGCCAGCAGCTTAGGGGGTCAGGATACGCAGTATTTT
TRBD2,16,NA,TRBJ2-1,TRBV6-2/TRBV6-3,CASSILWEAGDNEQFF,TGTGCCAGCAGCATCCTGTGGGAAGCGGGAGACAATGAGCAGTTCTTC
TRBD1,19,few,TRBJ2-6,TRBV28,CASRQGGAGRRSGANVLTF,TGTGCCAGCAGACAAGGGGGCGCGGGTCGGAGATCTGGGGCCAACGTCCTGACTTTC
NA,17,NA,TRBJ1-2,TRBV7-9,CASSLISGQGTNYGYTF,TGTGCCAGCAGCTTAATTTCTGGTCAGGGGACTAACTATGGCTACACCTTC
TRBD1,16,many,TRBJ1-3,TRBV7-2,CASSLVGQGVGNTIYF,TGTGCCAGCAGCTTAGTGGGACAGGGTGTTGGAAACACCATATATTTT
TRBD1,12,few,TRBJ1-5,TRBV19,CASSKGQQPQHF,TGTGCCAGTAGTAAGGGACAGCAGCCCCAGCATTTT
NA,13,few,TRBJ1-1,TRBV27,CASRPDGHTEAFF,TGTGCCAGCAGACCCGACGGGCACACTGAAGCTTTCTTT
TRBD2,16,NA,TRBJ2-2,TRBV7-8,CASSQLAGTNTGELFF,TGTGCCAGCAGCCAGCTAGCGGGGACGAACACCGGGGAGCTGTTTTTT
TRBD1,14,NA,TRBJ1-2,TRBV27,CASSSPGQGASYTF,TGTGCCAGCAGTTCCCCCGGACAGGGCGCGAGCTACACCTTC
TRBD1,14,few,TRBJ2-1,TRBV7-9,CASRDGQGMYEQFF,TGTGCCAGCAGGGACGGACAGGGAATGTATGAGCAGTTCTTC
TRBD2,15,NA,TRBJ2-7,TRBV4-1,CASSQDPLAAYEQYF,TGCGCCAGCAGCCAAGATCCCCTAGCGGCCTACGAGCAGTACTTC
NA,17,NA,TRBJ2-6,TRBV11-2,CASSPGHLGSGANVLTF,TGTGCCAGCAGCCCCGGACACTTAGGCTCTGGGGCCAACGTCCTGACTTTC
TRBD2,16,few,TRBJ2-3,TRBV7-9,CASSSGTSGRSDTQYF,TGTGCCAGCAGCTCCGGGACTAGCGGGAGGTCGGATACGCAGTATTTT